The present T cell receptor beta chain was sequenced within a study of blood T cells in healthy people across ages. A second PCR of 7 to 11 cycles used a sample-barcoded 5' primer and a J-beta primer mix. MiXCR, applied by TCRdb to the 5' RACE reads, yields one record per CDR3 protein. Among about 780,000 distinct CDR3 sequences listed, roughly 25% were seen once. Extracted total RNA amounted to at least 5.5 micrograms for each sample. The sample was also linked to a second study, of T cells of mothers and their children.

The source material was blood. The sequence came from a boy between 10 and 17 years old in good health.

The CDR3 spells CASSLSLGRTEAFF. DNA for the CDR3: TGTGCCAGCAGCTTATCATTGGGGAGGACTGAAGCTTTCTTT. The chain employs TRBV13 and TRBJ1-1; D is unresolved. Germline V gives CDR1 PRHDT, CDR2 FYEKMQ (reference sequence). The V and J ends lost 2 bases and 5 bases respectively, with 12 bases between them. The CDR3 contains 14 residues.